The next 5 T cell receptor beta chains were all read from a single sample in a study of T cell responses to AZD1222 COVID-19 vaccine. Only in-frame clones appear in the TCRdb table, and some are missing; sequencing was by immunoSEQ multiplex PCR. The data hold 130,000 to 150,000 clones, with roughly 86% observed a single time. Material: peripheral blood, obtained 28 days after the second dose of the MenACWY control vaccine. The source of these receptors is an adult who received the MenACWY meningococcal vaccine as a control.

This sequence joins TRBV5-1 and TRBJ1-1; D possibly corresponds to TRBD1 (6 bases). The CDR3 is made up of 12 amino acids. Germline V gives CDR1 SGHRS, CDR2 YFSETQ. With 4 bases removed from V and 8 bases from J, the gap between germline ends came to 12 bases. The CDR3 spells CASSPDSEEAFF. CDR3 DNA sequence: TGCGCCAGCAGCCCGGACAGCGAAGAAGCTTTCTTT.

This clone came up once. The chain carries TRBV12-5 and TRBJ1-5; D not certain. This CDR3 contains 15 residues. V was cut by 6 bases and J by 0 bases, with 12 bases left in between. The germline V gene has CDR1 LGHNT and CDR2 FRNRAP. CDR3 nucleotide sequence: TGTGCTAGTGGCTCCCTAGGGCTTAGCAATCAGCCCCAGCATTTT. Its translation: CASGSLGLSNQPQHF.

The chain joins TRBV7-9 to TRBJ1-2, with D unresolved. CDR1 and CDR2 (germline): SEHNR, FQNEAQ (reference sequence). The ends were cut back, 7 bases at V and 0 bases at J, with 9 bases in the middle. The CDR3 length is 13 residues. CDR3 loop: CASIPPANYGYTF. DNA of the CDR3: TGTGCCAGCATCCCACCGGCTAACTATGGCTACACCTTC.

V gene TRBV7-2 combines with J gene TRBJ1-2, with D unclear. The CDR3 is made up of 15 amino acids. V was trimmed by 0 bases and J by 0 bases, leaving 8 bases between them. Germline CDR1 reads SGHTA; CDR2 reads FQGNSA. The CDR3 DNA reads TGTGCCAGCAGCTTAGCTGGCCCCACTAACTATGGCTACACCTTC. This encodes CASSLAGPTNYGYTF.

The chain employs TRBV19 and TRBJ1-5, with 7 bases that match TRBD1. Trimming took 4 bases from V and 7 from J; bases not matched to a gene: 7. CDR3 length: 14 residues. CDR1 and CDR2 from the germline V gene are LNHDA and SQIVND (reference sequence). CDR3 DNA sequence: TGTGCCAGTAGTAAAGGGACAGCCGCCCAGCCCCAGCATTTT. The encoded protein is CASSKGTAAQPQHF.